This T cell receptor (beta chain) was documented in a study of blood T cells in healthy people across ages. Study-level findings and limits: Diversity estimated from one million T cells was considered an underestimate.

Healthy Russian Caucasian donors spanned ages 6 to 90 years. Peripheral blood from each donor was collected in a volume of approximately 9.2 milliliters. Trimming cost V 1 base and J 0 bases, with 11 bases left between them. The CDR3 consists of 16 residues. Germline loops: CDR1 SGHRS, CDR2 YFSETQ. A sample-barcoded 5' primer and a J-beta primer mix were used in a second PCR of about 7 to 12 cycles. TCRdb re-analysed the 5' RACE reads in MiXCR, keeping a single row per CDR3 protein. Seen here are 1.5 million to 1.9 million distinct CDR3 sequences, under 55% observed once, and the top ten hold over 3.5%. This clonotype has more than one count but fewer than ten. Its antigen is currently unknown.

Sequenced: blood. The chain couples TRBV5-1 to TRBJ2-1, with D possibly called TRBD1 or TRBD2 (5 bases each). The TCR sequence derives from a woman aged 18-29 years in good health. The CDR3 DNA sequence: TGCGCCAGCAGCTTGACCGGGACCCACTCCTACAATGAGCAGTTCTTC. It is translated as CASSLTGTHSYNEQFF.